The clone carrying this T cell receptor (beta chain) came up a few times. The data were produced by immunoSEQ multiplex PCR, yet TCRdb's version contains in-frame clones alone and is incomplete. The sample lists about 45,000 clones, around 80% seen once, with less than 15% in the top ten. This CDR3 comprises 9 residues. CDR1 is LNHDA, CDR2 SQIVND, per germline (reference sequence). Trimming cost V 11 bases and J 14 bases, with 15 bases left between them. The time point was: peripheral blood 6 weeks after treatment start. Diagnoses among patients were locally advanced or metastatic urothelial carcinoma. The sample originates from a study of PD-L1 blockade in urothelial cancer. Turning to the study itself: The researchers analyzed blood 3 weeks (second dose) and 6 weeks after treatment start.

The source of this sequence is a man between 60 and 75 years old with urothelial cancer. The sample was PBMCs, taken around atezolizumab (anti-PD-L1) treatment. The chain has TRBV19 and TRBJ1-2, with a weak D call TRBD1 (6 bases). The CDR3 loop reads CAAGARRTF. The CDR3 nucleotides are TGTGCCGCAGGGGCGCGGAGAACCTTC.